The entry below gives a single TCR beta chain sequence along with its context. The CDR3 loop spans 15 amino acids. Per the germline V gene, CDR1 is SGHRS and CDR2 is YFSETQ. The ends were cut back, 0 bases at V and 0 bases at J, with 9 bases in the middle. The data belong to a study of blood T cell repertoires in COVID-19. As handled by the study authors: The assay estimated nucleated cells by amplifying reference gene primers. The table came from immunoSEQ multiplex PCR; TCRdb's copy has only in-frame clones and leaves some out. The V and J calls and clone size come from that table; D and trimming were worked out from the DNA. This table has approximately 300,000 clones, approximately 90% appearing once. All recovered Cohort 3 donors got two negative PCRs, got clearance, or saw symptom resolution.

The V gene is TRBV5-1, the J gene TRBJ1-1, with D possibly matching TRBD1 (5 bases). This sequence originates from a woman under 40 who had recovered from COVID-19. Sequencing used PBMCs or T cells enriched from blood (not recorded which). The CDR3 reads CASSLEWTLNTEAFF. CDR3 in DNA: TGCGCCAGCAGCTTGGAATGGACATTGAACACTGAAGCTTTCTTT. The full variable domain, its missing parts supplied by reference TRBV5-1 and TRBJ1-1, is KAGVTQTPRYLIKTRGQQVTLSCSPISGHRSVSWYQQTPGQGLQFLFEYFSETQRNKGNFPGRFSGRQFSNSRSEMNVSTLELGDSALYLCASSLEWTLNTEAFFGQGTRLTVV.